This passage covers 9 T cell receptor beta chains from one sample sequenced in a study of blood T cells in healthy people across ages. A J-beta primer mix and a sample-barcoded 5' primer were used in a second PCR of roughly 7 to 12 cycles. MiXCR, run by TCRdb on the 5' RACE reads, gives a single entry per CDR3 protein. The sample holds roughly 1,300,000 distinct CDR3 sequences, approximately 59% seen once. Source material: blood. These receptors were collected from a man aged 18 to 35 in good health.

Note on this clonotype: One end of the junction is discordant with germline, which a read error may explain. The CDR3 region has the DNA TGCACAGTTGAAGATCCCGAAGGCTGCACCTTC. Translation gives CTVEDPEGCTF. The chain links TRBV29-1 to TRBJ1-2; D is undetermined. Germline CDR1 is SQVTM and CDR2 is ANQGSEA. CDR3 size: 11 residues.

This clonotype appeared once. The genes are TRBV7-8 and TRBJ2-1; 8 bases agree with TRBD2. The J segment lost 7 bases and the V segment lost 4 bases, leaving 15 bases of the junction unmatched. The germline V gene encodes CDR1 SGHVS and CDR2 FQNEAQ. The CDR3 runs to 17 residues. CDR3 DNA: TGTGCCAGCAGCTCAATCACCAGCGGGGGCGTTTTAAATGAGCAGTTCTTC. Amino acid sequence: CASSSITSGGVLNEQFF.

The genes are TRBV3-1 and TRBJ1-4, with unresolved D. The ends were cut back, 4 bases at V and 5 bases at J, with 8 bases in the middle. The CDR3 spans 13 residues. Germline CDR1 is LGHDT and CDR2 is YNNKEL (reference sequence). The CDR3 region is CASSRTENEKLFF. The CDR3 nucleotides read TGTGCCAGCAGCCGAACAGAGAATGAAAAACTGTTTTTT.

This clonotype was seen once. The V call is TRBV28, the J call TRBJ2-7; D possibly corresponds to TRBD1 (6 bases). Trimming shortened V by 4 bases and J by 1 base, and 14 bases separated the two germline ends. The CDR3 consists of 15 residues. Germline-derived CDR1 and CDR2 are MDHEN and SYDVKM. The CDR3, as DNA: TGTGCCAGCAGTTATACAGGGTATTCATCCTACGAGCAGTACTTC. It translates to CASSYTGYSSYEQYF.

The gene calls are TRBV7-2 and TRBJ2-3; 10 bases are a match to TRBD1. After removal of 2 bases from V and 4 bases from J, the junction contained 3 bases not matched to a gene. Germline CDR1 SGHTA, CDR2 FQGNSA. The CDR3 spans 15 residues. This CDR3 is CASSLFGQGADTQYF. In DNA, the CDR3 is TGTGCCAGCAGCTTATTTGGACAGGGGGCAGATACGCAGTATTTT.

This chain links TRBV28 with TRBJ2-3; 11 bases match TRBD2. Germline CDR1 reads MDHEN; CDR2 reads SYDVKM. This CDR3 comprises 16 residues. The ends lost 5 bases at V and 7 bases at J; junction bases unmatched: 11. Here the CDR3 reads CASSPIAGGPMHTQYF. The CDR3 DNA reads TGTGCCAGCAGTCCAATAGCGGGGGGGCCTATGCATACGCAGTATTTT.

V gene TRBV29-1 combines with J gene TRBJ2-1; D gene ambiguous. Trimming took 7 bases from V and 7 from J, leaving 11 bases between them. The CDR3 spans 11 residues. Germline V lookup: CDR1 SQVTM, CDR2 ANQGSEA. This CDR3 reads CSGVLGNEQFF. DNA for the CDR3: TGCAGCGGCGTCCTAGGGAATGAGCAGTTCTTC.

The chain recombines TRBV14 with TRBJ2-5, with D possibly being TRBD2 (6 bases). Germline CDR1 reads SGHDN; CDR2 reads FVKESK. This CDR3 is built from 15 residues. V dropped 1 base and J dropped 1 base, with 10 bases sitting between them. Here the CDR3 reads CASSQGWDFQETQYF. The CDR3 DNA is TGTGCCAGCAGCCAAGGGTGGGACTTCCAAGAGACCCAGTACTTC.

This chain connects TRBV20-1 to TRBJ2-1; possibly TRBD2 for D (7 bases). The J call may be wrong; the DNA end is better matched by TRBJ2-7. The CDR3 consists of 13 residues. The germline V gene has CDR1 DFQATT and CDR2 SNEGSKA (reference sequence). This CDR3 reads CSAGGLAVKEQYF. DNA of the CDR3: TGCAGTGCTGGGGGGCTAGCGGTGAAGGAGCAGTACTTC.